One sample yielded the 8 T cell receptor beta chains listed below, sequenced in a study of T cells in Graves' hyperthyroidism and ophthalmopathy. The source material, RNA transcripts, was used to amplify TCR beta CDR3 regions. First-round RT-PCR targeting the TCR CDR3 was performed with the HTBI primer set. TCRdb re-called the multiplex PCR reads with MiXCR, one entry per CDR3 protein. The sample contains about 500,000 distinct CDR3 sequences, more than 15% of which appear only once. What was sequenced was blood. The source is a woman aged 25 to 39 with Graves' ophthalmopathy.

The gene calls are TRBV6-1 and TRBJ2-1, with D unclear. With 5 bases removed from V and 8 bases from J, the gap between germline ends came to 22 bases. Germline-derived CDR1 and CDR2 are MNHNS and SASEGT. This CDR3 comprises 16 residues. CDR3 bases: TGTGCCAGCAGTCCCCCGGGTCCAACTGGGATCGATGAGCAGTTCTTC. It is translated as CASSPPGPTGIDEQFF.

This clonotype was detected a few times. CDR3 loop: CASSRPITKKPGLASLDTQYF. CDR3 DNA: TGTGCCAGCAGCCGTCCAATCACAAAGAAACCGGGACTAGCATCGTTGGATACGCAGTATTTT. The chain joins TRBV7-3 to TRBJ2-3, with TRBD2 matching over 9 bases. The CDR3 extends over 21 amino acids. The ends lost 5 bases at V and 6 bases at J; junction bases unmatched: 27. The germline CDR1 and CDR2 sequences are SGHTA and FQGTGA. Variable domain in full (rest from reference TRBV7-3 and TRBJ2-3): GAGVSQTPSNKVTEKGKYVELRCDPISGHTALYWYRQSLGQGPEFLIYFQGTGAADDSGLPNDRFFAVRPEGSVSTLKIQRTERGDSAVYLCASSRPITKKPGLASLDTQYFGPGTRLTVL.

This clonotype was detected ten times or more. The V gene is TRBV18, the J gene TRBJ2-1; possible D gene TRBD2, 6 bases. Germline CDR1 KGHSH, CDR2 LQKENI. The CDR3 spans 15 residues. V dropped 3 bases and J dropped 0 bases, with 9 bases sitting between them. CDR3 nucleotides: TGTGCCAGCTCACCGTGGGACTTCTCCTACAATGAGCAGTTCTTC. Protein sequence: CASSPWDFSYNEQFF.

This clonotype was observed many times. DNA for the CDR3: TGCAGTGCTAGAGATTGGGGCGGGACCTACAATGAGCAGTTCTTC. Encoded protein: CSARDWGGTYNEQFF. This chain links TRBV20-1 with TRBJ2-1, with D tentatively TRBD2 (6 bases). Germline V gives CDR1 DFQATT, CDR2 SNEGSKA (reference sequence). Trimming left V 0 bases short and J 2 bases short, with 11 bases between. The CDR3 is made up of 15 amino acids.

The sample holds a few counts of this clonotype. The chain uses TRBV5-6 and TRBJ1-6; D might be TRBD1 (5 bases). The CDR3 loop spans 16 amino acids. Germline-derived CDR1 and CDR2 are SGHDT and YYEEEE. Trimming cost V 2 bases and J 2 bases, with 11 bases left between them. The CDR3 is CASSFGTAAYNSPLHF. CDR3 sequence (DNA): TGTGCCAGCAGCTTCGGGACGGCGGCCTATAATTCACCCCTCCACTTT.

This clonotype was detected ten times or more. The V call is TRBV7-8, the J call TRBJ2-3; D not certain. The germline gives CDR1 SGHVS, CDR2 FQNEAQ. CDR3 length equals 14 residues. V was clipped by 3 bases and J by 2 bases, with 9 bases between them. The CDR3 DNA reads TGTGCCAGCAGCTTCGGCACGGTCACAGATACGCAGTATTTT. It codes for CASSFGTVTDTQYF.

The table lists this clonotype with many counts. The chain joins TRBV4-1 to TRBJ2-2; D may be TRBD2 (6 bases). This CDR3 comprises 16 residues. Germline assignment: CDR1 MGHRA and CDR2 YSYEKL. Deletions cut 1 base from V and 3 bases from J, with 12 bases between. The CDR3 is CASSQGGRRHTGELFF. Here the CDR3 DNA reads TGCGCCAGCAGCCAAGGGGGGAGGAGACACACCGGGGAGCTGTTTTTT.

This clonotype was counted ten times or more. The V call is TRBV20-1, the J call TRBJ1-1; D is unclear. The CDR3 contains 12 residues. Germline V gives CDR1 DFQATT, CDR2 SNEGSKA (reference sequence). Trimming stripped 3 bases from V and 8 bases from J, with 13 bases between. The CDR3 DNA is TGCAGTGCTAGTGGGCCGAGCGCGGAAGCTTTCTTT. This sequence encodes CSASGPSAEAFF.